The 14 T cell receptor beta chains below come from one sample, sequenced in a study of T cells in Graves' hyperthyroidism and ophthalmopathy. Researchers amplified the TCR beta CDR3 regions from RNA transcripts. With the HTBI primer set, the TCR CDR3 went through a first round of RT-PCR. Each CDR3 protein is one row after TCRdb ran MiXCR on the multiplex PCR reads. Here the sample spans about 380,000 distinct CDR3 sequences, roughly 15% being singletons. Specimen: blood. The source is a woman aged 25 to 39 with Graves' ophthalmopathy.

This clonotype was detected ten times or more. This chain links TRBV20-1 with TRBJ2-7; TRBD1 matches at 9 bases. The CDR3 length is 13 residues. V was pared by 3 bases and J by 6 bases, with 6 bases of the junction left unmatched. Germline CDR1 and CDR2: DFQATT and SNEGSKA (reference sequence). This chain's CDR3 is CSASSGQGGEQYF. CDR3 nucleotide sequence: TGCAGTGCTAGTTCGGGACAGGGTGGCGAGCAGTACTTC.

Many counts were recorded for this clonotype. The chain joins TRBV28 to TRBJ1-5; no definite D call. The germline V gene encodes CDR1 MDHEN and CDR2 SYDVKM. V shed 6 bases and J shed 0 bases, with 12 bases lying between them. There are 15 residues in the CDR3. The CDR3 nucleotides read TGTGCCAGCAGCCGAACAGATTATAGCAATCAGCCCCAGCATTTT. Protein product: CASSRTDYSNQPQHF.

The chain employs TRBV6-1 and TRBJ2-1, with D unclear. From germline, CDR1 is MNHNS and CDR2 SASEGT. The germline V and J ends were trimmed by 3 bases and 4 bases, with 4 bases remaining between them. This CDR3 has 12 amino acids. DNA of the CDR3: TGTGCCAGCAGTGACAGATACAATGAGCAGTTCTTC. Translated: CASSDRYNEQFF.

This clonotype has just a few counts. The chain links TRBV30 to TRBJ1-6, with D unresolved. The V end was cut by 1 base, the J end by 10 bases, with 11 bases between. The CDR3 is 13 amino acids. Germline CDR1 GTSNPN, CDR2 SVGIG (reference sequence). The CDR3 bases are TGTGCCTGGAGTGCGGATTACCTATCACCCCTCCACTTT. Translating it yields CAWSADYLSPLHF.

There are a few counts of this clonotype. This chain connects TRBV7-9 to TRBJ1-1, with D possibly TRBD1 on 5 matching bases. V lost 2 bases and J 3 bases, leaving 7 bases between the germline ends. The germline V gene encodes CDR1 SEHNR and CDR2 FQNEAQ (reference sequence). The CDR3 length is 13 residues. CDR3 region: CASSLWDDTEAFF. CDR3 DNA: TGTGCCAGCAGCTTATGGGACGACACTGAAGCTTTCTTT.

This clonotype occurred many times. V usage is TRBV4-1 and J usage is TRBJ2-5; D not resolved. This CDR3 has 15 amino acids. Trimming left V 0 bases short and J 3 bases short, with 11 bases between. Germline values: CDR1 MGHRA, CDR2 YSYEKL. The CDR3 DNA reads as TGCGCCAGCAGCCAAGATGGCTCCTCCAAAGAGACCCAGTACTTC. Translated: CASSQDGSSKETQYF.

As regards this clonotype: Being one base from a much bigger clone, this may be a read error. The V and J genes are TRBV13 and TRBJ1-5; TRBD1 matches at 9 bases. The CDR3 sequence is 15 residues long. The V segment lost 3 bases and the J segment 8 bases; nucleotides outside the gene matches: 8. Germline assignment: CDR1 PRHDT and CDR2 FYEKMQ (reference sequence). In nucleotides, the CDR3 is TGTGCCAGCAGCTTGAAGACAGGGGGACATAAGCCCCAGCATTTT. Its protein is CASSLKTGGHKPQHF.

This clonotype showed up just a few times. V gene TRBV4-1 combines with J gene TRBJ1-6, with a weak D call TRBD1 (5 bases). V was pared by 0 bases and J by 10 bases, with 19 bases between. Germline V gene sequence: CDR1 MGHRA, CDR2 YSYEKL. The CDR3 consists of 17 residues. The CDR3: CASSQDPSQGGRSPLHF. In DNA, the CDR3 is TGCGCCAGCAGCCAAGATCCTTCCCAGGGCGGGCGATCACCCCTCCACTTT.

This clonotype was observed at least ten times. The chain employs TRBV6-1 and TRBJ2-3; weak D call: TRBD1 (6 bases). Trimming pared 8 bases from V and 5 bases from J, leaving 17 bases between. Looked up from germline, CDR1 is MNHNS and CDR2 is SASEGT. This CDR3 contains 14 residues. CDR3 sequence (DNA): TGTGCCAGCGGAACACAGGGTTTTCTAGATACGCAGTATTTT. Protein: CASGTQGFLDTQYF.

Ten or more counts support this clonotype. This chain joins TRBV2 and TRBJ2-1; D possibly corresponds to TRBD2 (6 bases). Germline V lookup: CDR1 SNHLY, CDR2 FYNNEI. The V and J ends lost 5 bases and 10 bases respectively, with 18 bases between them. The CDR3 contains 14 residues. The CDR3 nucleotides read TGTGCCAGCAGTCCTGGGGCGACCCGGGGGGAGCAGTTCTTC. It is translated as CASSPGATRGEQFF.

The J gene is TRBJ1-2, the V gene TRBV20-1; D possibly corresponds to TRBD1 (6 bases). Germline V gives CDR1 DFQATT, CDR2 SNEGSKA (reference sequence). The CDR3 loop spans 14 amino acids. V was pared by 0 bases and J by 5 bases, with 13 bases between. The CDR3 reads CSARDLGQGYGYTF. The CDR3 DNA reads TGCAGTGCTAGAGATCTCGGGCAGGGGTATGGCTACACCTTC.

Ten or more counts support this clonotype. The V call is TRBV7-9, the J call TRBJ2-1; 13 bases are shared with TRBD2. The CDR3 has 16 residues. The germline CDR1 and CDR2 sequences are SEHNR and FQNEAQ (reference sequence). J lost 9 bases, V lost 5 bases, and 10 bases had no gene match. CDR3: CASSPRWTSGRGEQFF. The CDR3 DNA is TGTGCCAGCAGCCCCCGGTGGACTAGCGGGAGAGGTGAGCAGTTCTTC.

This clonotype occurred many times. The V and J genes are TRBV20-1 and TRBJ1-4; TRBD1 is a possible D gene (5 bases). CDR3 length equals 15 residues. Trimming stripped 5 bases from V and 0 bases from J, with 13 bases between. Germline assignment: CDR1 DFQATT and CDR2 SNEGSKA (reference sequence). CDR3: CSALGDAATNEKLFF. CDR3 DNA: TGCAGTGCTTTAGGGGACGCCGCAACTAATGAAAAACTGTTTTTT.

A few counts support this clonotype. This chain uses TRBV27 with TRBJ1-6; D unclear. This CDR3 is built from 14 residues. CDR1 is MNHEY, CDR2 SMNVEV, per germline (reference sequence). The germline V and J ends were trimmed by 1 base and 7 bases, with 8 bases remaining between them. The CDR3 region is CASSLWPGNSPLHF. In nucleotides, the CDR3 is TGTGCCAGCAGTTTATGGCCGGGAAATTCACCCCTCCACTTT.